This T cell receptor (beta chain) was identified in a study of T cell responses to AZD1222 COVID-19 vaccine (dated by TCRdb to the early 2020s). Regarding the complete study: TCR sequencing covered more than 230 trial participants: 200 to 210 given two doses of AZD1222 and 26 given two doses of MenACWY control vaccine. Trial participants were enrolled by age into 18-55, 56-69 and 70-plus year subgroups, with about 150, 27 and 61 TCR-sequenced participants respectively. The study at large found these results: In the small 56-69-year group, the increase in depth fell short of significance, most likely because of low power. Nearly half of unique spike-specific TCRs reportedly recognized epitopes outside regions mutated in the B.1.351 and B.1.1.7 variants. Participants were mostly white British and included more females than males, and it was suggested by the authors that clonal diversity may have been underestimated. Because no day 14 peak-response samples were available, repertoires were characterized only after the peak T cell response. A significant rise in spike-specific TCR breadth and depth was observed after two AZD1222 doses relative to day 0 and relative to MenACWY recipients. The vaccine-associated CD4 TCRs covered the entire spike protein, and the dominant responses fell in regions 160-218 and 743-854. Conclusions about previously exposed vaccinees are limited because only six or seven AZD1222 recipients were SARS-CoV-2 seropositive at baseline.

The sample's time point, from its label and the paper: about 28 days (+/-7) after the second vaccine dose. AZD1222 recipients with second doses at about 4 weeks or about 12 weeks were pooled, because spike-specific TCR depth and breadth did not differ between schedules. Vaccinee samples came from UK trials COV001 and COV002, including a single-blind randomized controlled phase 2/3 trial of AZD1222 (ChAdOx1 nCoV-19) in healthy adults. For TCRbeta chain sequencing, PBMC samples were collected from trial participants at day 0 and at day 28 after the second dose. Comment on this clone: This receptor's antigen is unknown. No base-level quality is on record; no much larger clone is a single base apart.

The CDR3 regions of human TCRbeta chains were analyzed by immunosequencing. From the authors' description of their analysis: Repertoire TCRs were matched against a reference library of SARS-CoV-2-specific TCRs generated with the MIRA antigen-specificity platform. Breadth meant the fraction of unique TCRs that were SARS-CoV-2-associated, whereas depth meant the fraction of total T cells that were SARS-CoV-2-associated. Each spike-specific TCR was assigned to its reactive spike region and to a CD4 or CD8 class using the MIRA data. Log10-transformed breadth and depth values were compared by one-way ANOVA with Sidak's multiple comparisons tests. The source is immuneACCESS, and TCRdb retained only in-frame sequences with V and J called. Part of the clones is not carried over; for the studies checked, unresolved V genes explain less than half of this, and the remainder is unexplained. Clonal size and the V and J genes are those of that table, whereas D and trimming came from the DNA. This sample is represented by approximately 70,000 clones; about 80% of them were singletons. The top ten clones comprise over 12% of the sample.

The sequenced sample was peripheral blood, obtained 28 days after the second AZD1222 dose. This clonotype was obtained from an adult who received the AZD1222 COVID-19 vaccine.

The CDR3: CASSPAGGTDNYGYTF. The nucleotides are TGTGCCAGCTCACCGGCTGGGGGGACTGATAACTATGGCTACACCTTC. Recombination connected TRBV18 to TRBJ1-2; the D segment could be TRBD1, given 5 matching bases. Reading from cysteine to phenylalanine, the CDR3 counts 16 amino acids. Of all the DNA, just the CDR3 is kept, 48 bases in frame from base 1. CDR1 and CDR2, per the germline V gene, are KGHSH and LQKENI. The junction carries 15 bases between V and J, which are trimmed by 3 bases and 1 base respectively.